This paragraph reports one T cell receptor (beta chain). Its antigen is unidentified. The same CDR3 is also encoded by other DNA sequences in this sample. The record originates from a study of graft-versus-host responses after intestinal transplantation. Overall study context: All recipients were given anti-thymocyte globulin induction, and tacrolimus and steroids were then administered for three to four years. Findings and caveats of the study: Allografts from individuals with graft-donor T cell macrochimerism displayed high graft-versus-host to host-versus-graft clonal ratios. Researchers found GvH clones in recipient marrow, and some showed up first in ileum or blood. Circulating GvH clones peaking coincided with falling HvG clones soon after transplant.

TCRdb keeps only in-frame clones here, not all; method: immunoSEQ multiplex PCR. The sample has fewer than 110,000 clones; about 91% are singletons. V lost 6 bases, J lost 2 bases, and 10 bases lay in between. Germline V gene sequence: CDR1 MNHEY, CDR2 SVGAGI. The length of the CDR3 is 13 residues. This sequence was found in a human donor who was the organ donor for an intestinal transplant. The chain is built from TRBV6-5 and TRBJ1-1; maybe TRBD1 (6 bases). Sequencing used unstimulated CD4+ T cells sorted from spleen or lymph node cells, obtained before transplant. CDR3 loop: CASSLTGNTEAFF. For the CDR3, the DNA is TGTGCCAGCAGCCTGACAGGCAACACTGAAGCTTTCTTT.